Listed here is a single TCR beta chain. Antigen specificity is unknown. The germline V and J ends were trimmed by 4 bases and 2 bases, with 9 bases remaining between them. The CDR3 spans 14 residues. CDR1 and CDR2 (germline): MGHDK, SYGVNS. This sample is drawn from a study of cytomegalovirus exposure and HLA in healthy donors. Study in general: The approximately 660 first-cohort repertoires shared a platform with the 130 or so validation repertoires, as reported in a later analysis.

Measured with immunoSEQ multiplex PCR; TCRdb has only the in-frame clones, and not every one. The table shows about 150,000 clones, with about 88% occurring only once. Notes on the study in general: A few CMV-associated chains proved CMV antigen-specific in vitro. Accounts indicate the classifier identified cytomegalovirus status with strong specificity and sensitivity. Subsequent analysis found a tendency for first-cohort TCR clusters to co-occur within the 120 or so validation repertoires.

The clonotype comes from a man aged 18 to 29 in good health and CMV-seronegative. The specimen was PBMCs. V and J are TRBV25-1 and TRBJ1-5; D unresolved. The CDR3 protein is CASSALIGNQPQHF. The CDR3 coding sequence is TGTGCCAGCAGTGCTTTAATAGGCAATCAGCCCCAGCATTTT.